This T cell receptor (beta chain) appears in the sequencing data of a study of CD8+ T cells in alopecia areata. Extracted from the samples, RNA was reverse transcribed into cDNA to serve as the sequencing template. The assay was immunoSEQ multiplex PCR, and TCRdb's table has in-frame clones only and misses some. The profile shows hundreds of thousands of clones, 58% of them singletons. The treatment is: oral pan-JAK inhibitor, 5-10 mg twice daily. From alopecia areata patients, lesional scalp punch biopsies and peripheral blood were collected. Study-wide results and caveats: Whether baseline CD8+ expansion is linked to response remains uncertain, given a single nonresponder. Researchers reported that TCR sharing among patients proved less clear than in mice, possibly HLA-linked. Normal scalp had lower clonality than lesional scalp, with alopecia totalis/universalis lesions showing this most strongly.

With respect to this clone: Its antigen is as yet unknown.

This material consisted of CD4+ T cells sorted from blood, taken at week 24, from a patient treated with tofacitinib. The source is a human donor with alopecia areata.

The CDR3 spells CSVEPGQGRADTQYF. CDR3 nucleotides: TGCAGCGTTGAACCAGGACAGGGTAGGGCAGATACGCAGTATTTT. The chain joins TRBV29-1 to TRBJ2-3; TRBD1 aligns across 8 bases. V was clipped by 2 bases and J by 4 bases; unmatched bases: 8. Germline V CDR1 and CDR2: SQVTM, ANQGSEA. This CDR3 comprises 15 residues.